This T cell receptor delta chain derives from a study of γδ T cells in repeated Plasmodium falciparum infection. Study background: Malian children with intense seasonal malaria exposure were compared with matched Australian children. Timepoints: baseline, immediately before selected infections, and 21 days after every infection.

TCRdb reprocessed the multiplex PCR reads using CATT. The table records about 51,000 delta-chain clones, roughly 2% of them present only once. Vgamma9/Vdelta2+ and Vdelta2-negative gammadelta T cells were flow-sorted from PBMC for bulk sequencing. This clone was detected ten times or more. Its antigen is as yet unknown. A far bigger clonotype differs at one base, so this is likely a read error. The same CDR3 also results from other DNA sequences found in this sample. The CDR3 loop spans 21 amino acids. Looked up from germline, CDR1 is GEAIGNYY and CDR2 is EKD. Study-level points and caveats: Over time and infection, Vgamma9/Vdelta2+ repertoires remained highly stable and polyclonal.

The TCR comes from a pool of human donors (malaria-infected and uninfected, not separated). The material sequenced was gamma-delta T cells from blood. V usage is TRDV2 and J usage is TRDJ1; 9 bases are shared with TRDD3. TCRdb lists no J gene, so it was determined here by aligning the DNA to germline. This chain's CDR3 is CACDTLVPTIVLGDHTDKLIF. In DNA form, the CDR3 reads TGTGCCTGTGACACTCTTGTTCCTACTATCGTACTGGGGGACCACACTGATAAACTCATCTTT.